This T cell receptor (beta chain) originates from a study of blood T cells in healthy people across ages. Trimming removed 6 bases at V and 4 bases at J, with 12 bases between. There are 13 residues in the CDR3. Next came a second PCR, run for roughly 6 to 11 cycles, which used a sample-barcoded 5' primer along with a J-beta primer mix. MiXCR, applied by TCRdb to the 5' RACE reads, yields one record per CDR3 protein. The profile covers hundreds of thousands of distinct CDR3 sequences, with around 48% appearing a single time and 13% taken by the ten largest. This sequence joins TRBV12-3 or TRBV12-4 and TRBJ1-2; D is unresolved. The TCR sequence derives from a man aged 25-45 years in good health. The sequenced material came from blood. This CDR3 reads CASSPSGVYGYTF. The CDR3 DNA follows: TGTGCCAGCAGCCCTTCCGGGGTCTATGGCTACACCTTC.